This T cell receptor (beta chain) derives from a study of immune evolution from preneoplasia to lung adenocarcinoma. The repertoire was sequenced with immunoSEQ multiplex PCR; TCRdb's copy has only in-frame clones and lacks some. The data hold roughly 3,400 clones, with 82% observed a single time. To note about this clone: A junction end diverges from the germline sequence, so it may reflect a read error.

The receptor was derived from a person aged 70 to 80 with invasive lung adenocarcinoma. Sequenced material: FFPE invasive lung adenocarcinoma tissue.

The DNA for the CDR3 is TGTGCCAGCAGCCAGGGAGTCGGGCTGAACGCTGAAGCTTTCTTT. Translation gives CASSQGVGLNAEAFF. The chain links TRBV7-3 to TRBJ1-1; tentative D call: TRBD1 (5 bases). CDR3 length equals 15 residues. The germline gives CDR1 SGHTA, CDR2 FQGTGA.